This T cell receptor beta chain was found in a study of tumour-infiltrating T cells in Burkitt lymphoma. In the study overall: Survival, overall and progression-free, tracked with productive clonality.

There are a few counts of this clone. Some clones are missing from TCRdb's copy, which holds only in-frame ones; the method was immunoSEQ multiplex PCR. In the table there are tens of thousands of clones, about a third of which are singletons. V lost 5 bases and J lost 3, with 17 bases in between. The germline gives CDR1 LGHNA, CDR2 YNFKEQ. The CDR3 loop spans 16 amino acids. The chain links TRBV4-2 to TRBJ1-5; a weak D match, TRBD1 (6 bases). Material: tumor tissue. The source of this sequence is a human donor with Burkitt lymphoma. The CDR3 loop reads CASSYGRTANNQPQHF. CDR3 in DNA: TGTGCCAGCAGCTATGGCAGGACAGCCAACAATCAGCCCCAGCATTTT.